One TCR beta chain is described in this entry. These data belong to a study of blood T cell repertoires in COVID-19. Overall study: Sites across the United States, Italy and Spain contributed samples from acute and convalescent COVID-19.

V was pared by 0 bases and J by 4 bases, with 10 bases of the junction left unmatched. CDR1 and CDR2 from the germline V gene are SGDLS and YYNGEE. The CDR3 runs to 17 residues. TCRdb keeps only in-frame clones here, not all; method: immunoSEQ multiplex PCR. The sample contains around 72,000 clones, over 65% of which appear only once. The specimen was peripheral blood. This chain connects TRBV9 to TRBJ2-3, with TRBD2 matching 8 bases. The TCR was taken from a woman of 80 years or more with acute or convalescent COVID-19. As DNA, the CDR3 is TGTGCCAGCAGCGTAGGGGCGTTGGGACTAGTGTCAGATACGCAGTATTTT. Residues: CASSVGALGLVSDTQYF.